A single sample is the source of the 12 T cell receptor beta chains below, sequenced in a study of beta chain features in type 1 diabetes. Study results and caveats: When Type 1 diabetes patients were examined, their TCRB CDR3s proved moderately but significantly shorter in all four CD4+ subsets.

The isolated RNA, all of it, was reverse transcribed, so expressed TCRB transcripts were what got sequenced. Sequencing used immunoSEQ multiplex PCR; TCRdb keeps in-frame clones, though not all of them. The sample holds around 600,000 clones, over 10% seen once. No antigen has been assigned to these receptors. The sample was naive CD4+ T cells from blood. All receptors derive from a man aged 25 to 40 with type 1 diabetes.

This clone was found a few times. The rearrangement uses TRBV7-2 and TRBJ2-1; 9 bases map to TRBD2. This CDR3 spans 16 amino acids. Germline V gene lookup returns CDR1 SGHTA and CDR2 FQGNSA. V was pared by 1 base and J by 7 bases, with 8 bases of the junction left unmatched. The CDR3 DNA sequence: TGTGCCAGCAGCTTAGGTTCTCTAGCGGGGAGGAATGAGCAGTTCTTC. Amino acids: CASSLGSLAGRNEQFF.

The chain carries TRBV7-9 and TRBJ2-7, with D perhaps TRBD1 or TRBD2 (5 bases each). Germline CDR1 reads SEHNR; CDR2 reads FQNEAQ (reference sequence). The CDR3 extends over 13 amino acids. V was trimmed by 6 bases and J by 7 bases, leaving 16 bases between them. In DNA, the CDR3 is TGTGCCAGCAGGGCCGGGACCCCCGAAGAGCAGTACTTC. Residues: CASRAGTPEEQYF.

This clone was seen only a few times. The chain carries TRBV7-9 and TRBJ1-1; D ambiguous. Trimming removed 0 bases at V and 4 bases at J, with 6 bases between. The germline V gene encodes CDR1 SEHNR and CDR2 FQNEAQ (reference sequence). This CDR3 comprises 13 residues. In DNA, the CDR3 is TGTGCCAGCAGCTTAGCTGTCGGCACTGAAGCTTTCTTT. This gives the protein CASSLAVGTEAFF. The full variable domain, completed using reference TRBV7-9 and TRBJ1-1, is DTGVSQNPRHKITKRGQNVTFRCDPISEHNRLYWYRQTLGQGPEFLTYFQNEAQLEKSRLLSDRFSAERPKGSFSTLEIQRTEQGDSAMYLCASSLAVGTEAFFGQGTRLTVV.

This chain connects TRBV7-2 to TRBJ2-5; D ambiguous. CDR1 is SGHTA, CDR2 FQGNSA, per germline. CDR3 length equals 12 residues. V lost 4 bases and J lost 4, with 7 bases in between. The CDR3 here is CASSSQGETQYF. The CDR3 DNA sequence: TGTGCCAGCAGCTCCCAAGGAGAGACCCAGTACTTC.

The V and J genes are TRBV4-3 and TRBJ2-3; possibly TRBD1 or TRBD2 for D (6 bases each). Germline V gene lookup returns CDR1 LGHNA and CDR2 YSLEER. Trimming took 1 base from V and 1 from J, leaving 18 bases between them. The CDR3 is 18 amino acids. CDR3 nucleotide sequence: TGCGCCAGCAGCCAAGCCCCCCGTAGGGGGGCCCGCACAGATACGCAGTATTTT. It yields the protein CASSQAPRRGARTDTQYF.

This clone was seen only a few times. The V and J genes are TRBV18 and TRBJ1-4; D gene unclear. CDR1 KGHSH and CDR2 LQKENI come from the germline V gene. The CDR3 covers 14 residues. The V gene lost 4 bases and the J gene lost 5 bases, with 11 bases spanning the gap. The CDR3, as DNA: TGTGCCAGCTCACTCCGGACGGACAATGAAAAACTGTTTTTT. This gives the protein CASSLRTDNEKLFF.

This chain uses TRBV30 with TRBJ1-5; D gene ambiguous. Germline CDR1 GTSNPN, CDR2 SVGIG (reference sequence). The CDR3 has 15 residues. The V gene lost 0 bases and the J gene lost 5 bases, with 14 bases spanning the gap. The CDR3 protein is CAWSVSGSTYQPQHF. CDR3 coding DNA: TGTGCCTGGAGTGTATCTGGCAGCACCTATCAGCCCCAGCATTTT.

The chain is built from TRBV7-2 and TRBJ2-2; 7 bases align to TRBD1. V trimming: 4 bases; J trimming: 3 bases; junction bases outside the gene matches: 8. Germline V gene data show CDR1 as SGHTA and CDR2 as FQGNSA. The length of the CDR3 is 16 residues. CDR3 coding DNA: TGTGCCAGCAGCTCTAGGACAGGTGGCTACACCGGGGAGCTGTTTTTT. Translation: CASSSRTGGYTGELFF.

This clone was picked up a small number of times. This sequence joins TRBV6-5 and TRBJ2-5; D is ambiguous. The CDR3 is made up of 15 amino acids. Looked up from germline, CDR1 is MNHEY and CDR2 is SVGAGI. The V gene lost 0 bases and the J gene lost 5 bases, with 13 bases spanning the gap. The CDR3 protein is CASSYSGGRWETQYF. CDR3 nucleotides: TGTGCCAGCAGTTACTCGGGTGGTCGGTGGGAGACCCAGTACTTC.

V usage is TRBV6-1 and J usage is TRBJ2-5, with D possibly TRBD1 on 5 matching bases. The CDR3 extends over 15 amino acids. Trimming pared 10 bases from V and 4 bases from J, leaving 22 bases between. The germline V gene encodes CDR1 MNHNS and CDR2 SASEGT. The CDR3 here is CATSLTGWQGETQYF. DNA for the CDR3: TGTGCCACAAGCCTAACAGGTTGGCAGGGAGAGACCCAGTACTTC.

This clone occurred a few times. The J gene is TRBJ2-7, the V gene TRBV9; D is undetermined. This CDR3 is built from 14 residues. With 4 bases removed from V and 2 bases from J, the gap between germline ends came to 13 bases. CDR1 is SGDLS, CDR2 YYNGEE, per germline. The CDR3 region is CASSLSGLPYEQYF. The CDR3 nucleotides read TGTGCCAGCAGCCTCTCCGGTTTGCCCTACGAGCAGTACTTC.

The CDR3 nucleotides are TGTGCCAGCAGTCTCTATATGGGCTCCTACGAGCAGTACTTC. Its protein is CASSLYMGSYEQYF. The gene calls are TRBV6-5 and TRBJ2-7; D is unclear. V was shortened by 5 bases and J by 0 bases, with 11 bases between the two germline ends. This CDR3 has 14 amino acids. CDR1 is MNHEY, CDR2 SVGAGI, per germline.